This TCR beta chain came from a study of blood T cell repertoires in COVID-19. On the study more broadly: There were acute and convalescent COVID-19 samples, and they came from the United States, Italy and Spain. In each case, the material was cDNA or gDNA derived from T cells, B-cell-depleted T cells, or PBMCs.

Trimming removed 6 bases from V and 1 base from J, with 9 bases in between. Germline V gives CDR1 MNHEY, CDR2 SVGEGT. The CDR3 has 13 amino acids. This clone came up once. Authors' data handling: The assay estimated nucleated cells by amplifying reference gene primers. TCRdb's table, derived via immunoSEQ multiplex PCR, lists solely in-frame clones and lacks some. The D gene and trimming were derived from the DNA, and the V and J assignments and clone size from that table. Of about 240,000 clones listed, around four fifths are singletons. Sequencing was carried out using peripheral blood. The rearrangement joins TRBV6-2 or TRBV6-3 to TRBJ1-1; D not certain. The receptor was derived from a woman aged 80 or over with COVID-19, enrolled during active disease. The CDR3, as DNA: TGTGCCAGCAGCTTGGTGGCGAACACTGAAGCTTTCTTT. This encodes CASSLVANTEAFF.